This T cell receptor (beta chain) was sequenced during a study of T cell responses to AZD1222 COVID-19 vaccine (dated by TCRdb to about 2021). With regard to the full study: AZD1222 recipients whose second dose came at about 4 weeks and those whose second dose came at about 12 weeks were combined into one group, since spike-specific TCR depth and breadth did not differ between the two schedules. TCR sequencing covered over 230 trial participants: nearly 210 given two doses of AZD1222 and about 26 given two doses of MenACWY control vaccine. Trial participants were enrolled into age subgroups of 18-55, 56-69 and 70-plus years, which contained about 150, 27 and 61 TCR-sequenced participants, respectively.

CDR1 MNHNS and CDR2 SASEGT were looked up in the germline V gene. Germline trimming amounts to 4 bases on V and 6 bases on J, with 6 as the count of junction bases outside the gene matches. The CDR3 spans 16 residues, from the cysteine through the phenylalanine. CDR3 DNA is the only sequence kept; it has 48 bases, read in frame from the first base. Results the study describes overall, beyond this receptor: Reportedly, close to half of the unique spike-specific TCRs recognized epitopes lying outside the regions that are mutated in the B.1.351 and B.1.1.7 variants. A significant rise in spike-specific TCR breadth and depth was observed after two AZD1222 doses relative to day 0 and relative to MenACWY recipients. Participants were mostly white British and included more females than males, and it was suggested by the authors that clonal diversity may have been underestimated. Conclusions about previously exposed vaccinees were limited because only six or seven AZD1222 recipients were SARS-CoV-2 seropositive at baseline. In the small 56-69-year group, the increase in depth fell short of significance, most likely because of low power. Vaccine-associated CD4 TCRs spanned the whole spike protein, with dominant responses in regions 160-218 and 743-854. Because no samples from the day 14 peak response were available, repertoires could be characterized only after the peak T cell response.

The label giving this sample's time point can be read as: baseline before first vaccination. Vaccinee samples came from UK trials COV001 and COV002, including a single-blind randomized controlled phase 2/3 trial of AZD1222 (ChAdOx1 nCoV-19) in healthy adults. For TCRbeta chain sequencing, PBMC samples from trial participants were taken at day 0 and at day 28 after the second dose. The CDR3 regions of human TCRbeta chains were analyzed by immunosequencing. The study's own analysis went as follows. Repertoire TCRs were matched against a reference library of SARS-CoV-2-specific TCRs generated with the MIRA antigen-specificity platform. Breadth meant the fraction of unique TCRs that were SARS-CoV-2-associated, whereas depth meant the fraction of total T cells that were SARS-CoV-2-associated. Using the MIRA data, each spike-specific TCR was assigned both to the spike region to which the TCR was reactive and to a CD4 or CD8 class. Log10-transformed breadth and depth values were compared by one-way ANOVA with Sidak's multiple comparisons tests. In TCRdb, the immuneACCESS table is reduced to in-frame sequences with V and J assigned. These tables do not hold every clone; where another copy was compared, an unresolved V gene accounts for under half, and the others remain unexplained. V and J calls and clone size are as listed in that table; D and trimming were resolved from the DNA. The sample records about 150,000 clones, approximately 94% of which are singletons. The ten largest account for under 2% of the sample.

As regards this clone: Its antigen remains undetermined. No base-level quality is on record; no much larger clone is a single base apart.

The chain couples TRBV6-1 to TRBJ2-4, with 13 central nucleotides matching TRBD2. The receptor's source is an adult in good health. The source material was peripheral blood, sampled on day 0 of AZD1222 vaccination. The CDR3 loop reads CASSALAGGPGNIQYF. The nucleotide sequence is TGTGCCAGCAGTGCACTAGCGGGGGGGCCCGGAAACATTCAGTACTTC.